What follows are 3 T cell receptor beta chains derived from one specimen sequenced in a study of T-cell reconstitution after alpha-beta-depleted transplantation in children. Unique molecular identifiers were incorporated when the TCRbeta library was constructed. TCRdb itself ran the PCR reads through MiXCR, one entry per CDR3 protein. Found here are over 400,000 distinct CDR3 sequences, 12% of them singletons; the top ten hold around 6.1%. The starting material was PBMCs from the stem cell graft donor, obtained from the stem cell graft. These receptors were collected from a human donor who donated a stem cell graft to a child with combined immunodeficiency.

The CDR3 loop reads CSANGRVNEQFF. In DNA, the CDR3 is TGCAGTGCTAACGGCAGGGTGAATGAGCAGTTCTTC. This chain uses TRBV20-1 with TRBJ2-1; D may be TRBD1 (5 bases). The V and J ends lost 4 bases and 7 bases respectively, with 11 bases between them. This CDR3 is built from 12 residues. CDR1 is DFQATT, CDR2 SNEGSKA, per germline (reference sequence).

The chain joins TRBV7-9 to TRBJ2-7; 12 positions match TRBD1. V trimming: 5 bases; J trimming: 3 bases; junction bases outside the gene matches: 5. The CDR3 is 15 residues long. Germline loops: CDR1 SEHNR, CDR2 FQNEAQ (reference sequence). CDR3 sequence reads: CASSHRDRGLYEQYF. CDR3 coding DNA: TGTGCCAGCAGCCACCGGGACAGGGGGCTCTACGAGCAGTACTTC.

This clonotype has just a few counts. The genes are TRBV6-1 and TRBJ2-3, with D uncertain. CDR1 is MNHNS and CDR2 is SASEGT in the germline V gene. The CDR3 has 13 amino acids. The V end was cut by 8 bases, the J end by 4 bases, with 13 bases between. CDR3 in amino acids: CASAENGADTQYF. The CDR3 DNA follows: TGTGCCAGCGCCGAGAATGGCGCAGATACGCAGTATTTT.